This T cell receptor beta chain was captured by sequencing in a study of cytomegalovirus exposure and HLA in healthy donors. The wider study: A later analysis reported the same platform for the roughly 120 validation repertoires and the 500 to 700 first-cohort repertoires.

This table comes from immunoSEQ multiplex PCR, and its TCRdb copy is limited to in-frame clones, with some not included. The repertoire includes about 130,000 clones, around 90% of them detected once, and about 6.6% sits in the top ten. Between the trimmed V and J ends, which lost 6 bases and 2 bases, there was a span of 13 bases. The CDR3 is 14 amino acids. Germline values: CDR1 SGHRS, CDR2 YFSETQ. Findings and limits, study-wide: For most TCR sequences rarity was the rule, although some public TCRs occurred in many donors. According to a subsequent analysis, TCR clusters identified in the first cohort showed a tendency to co-occur across the 100 to 150 validation repertoires. The study put 150 to 200 TCR beta chains on its list as cytomegalovirus-associated.

Concerning this clone itself: What it binds is not known.

The clonotype comes from a woman aged 25-40 years in good health and CMV-seropositive. Sequenced sample: PBMCs. The V call is TRBV5-1, the J call TRBJ2-3, with D maybe TRBD2 (7 bases). The CDR3 spells CASKKGGATDTQYF. CDR3 in DNA: TGCGCCAGCAAGAAGGGGGGGGCCACAGATACGCAGTATTTT.